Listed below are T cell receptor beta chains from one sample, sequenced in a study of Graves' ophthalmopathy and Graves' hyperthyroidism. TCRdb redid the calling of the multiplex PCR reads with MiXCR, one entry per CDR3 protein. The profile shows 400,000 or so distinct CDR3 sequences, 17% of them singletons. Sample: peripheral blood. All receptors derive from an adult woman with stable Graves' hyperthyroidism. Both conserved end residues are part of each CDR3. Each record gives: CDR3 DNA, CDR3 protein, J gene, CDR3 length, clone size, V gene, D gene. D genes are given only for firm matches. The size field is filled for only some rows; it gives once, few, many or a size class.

DNA: TGTGCCAGCAGTCCTAGTGGGGGCTCCTACGAGCAGTACTTC; CDR3: CASSPSGGSYEQYF; J: TRBJ2-7; length: 14; size: many; V: TRBV28; D: .
DNA: TGTGCCAGCAGGCGGCCGGGAAGCTCCTACGAGCAGTACTTC; CDR3: CASRRPGSSYEQYF; J: TRBJ2-7; length: 14; size: many; V: TRBV6-2/TRBV6-3; D: .
DNA: TGTGCCAGCTCTACCCAAGAGACCAAGTACTTC; CDR3: CASSTQETKYF; J: TRBJ2-5; length: 11; size: .; V: TRBV18; D: .
DNA: TGTGCCAGCAGTTTGAGATTTCCCTACGAGCAGTACTTC; CDR3: CASSLRFPYEQYF; J: TRBJ2-7; length: 13; size: many; V: TRBV12-3/TRBV12-4; D: .
DNA: TGTGCCATCAGTGGACGTGGGGGACTAGCGGCGGGGGCCAACGTCCTGACTTTC; CDR3: CAISGRGGLAAGANVLTF; J: TRBJ2-6; length: 18; size: many; V: TRBV10-3; D: TRBD2
DNA: TGCAGTGCTAGAGTGAGGGGGACCGGGGAGCTGTTTTTT; CDR3: CSARVRGTGELFF; J: TRBJ2-2; length: 13; size: .; V: TRBV20-1; D: .
DNA: TGTGCCAGCAGTGGGGGACGGTCCGATAGCAATCAGCCCCAGCATTTT; CDR3: CASSGGRSDSNQPQHF; J: TRBJ1-5; length: 16; size: few; V: TRBV6-1; D: .
DNA: TGTGCCAGCAGCCAAGGAGGAAGTGCTGCTAACTATGGCTACACCTTC; CDR3: CASSQGGSAANYGYTF; J: TRBJ1-2; length: 16; size: .; V: TRBV3-2; D: .
DNA: TGTGCCATCAATCTATCCTATGGCTACACCTTC; CDR3: CAINLSYGYTF; J: TRBJ1-2; length: 11; size: many; V: TRBV10-3; D: .
DNA: TGTGCCAGCAGCTTAGGGGGTAGCGGGAACCATTACAATGAGCAGTTCTTC; CDR3: CASSLGGSGNHYNEQFF; J: TRBJ2-1; length: 17; size: few; V: TRBV11-2; D: TRBD2
DNA: TGTGCCACCAGCAGAGATGGACGGAGCAATCAGCCCCAGCATTTT; CDR3: CATSRDGRSNQPQHF; J: TRBJ1-5; length: 15; size: many; V: TRBV15; D: .
DNA: TGCAGTGCTAGAGATCGAAACGTGGGTGAAGCTTTCTTT; CDR3: CSARDRNVGEAFF; J: TRBJ1-1; length: 13; size: once; V: TRBV20-1; D: .
DNA: TGTGCCAGCAGTTTCAGGGGGCCGGAGTCCTATAATTCACCCCTCCACTTT; CDR3: CASSFRGPESYNSPLHF; J: TRBJ1-6; length: 17; size: .; V: TRBV28; D: TRBD1
DNA: TGTGCCAGCAGTAGGACAGCCGGGTCCTACGAGCAGTACTTC; CDR3: CASSRTAGSYEQYF; J: TRBJ2-7; length: 14; size: many; V: TRBV28; D: .
DNA: TGTGCCAGCAGTTTATTTCGGAAGGGTTCACCCCTCCACTTT; CDR3: CASSLFRKGSPLHF; J: TRBJ1-6; length: 14; size: many; V: TRBV28; D: .
DNA: TGTGCCAGCAGCCCCACATCGTCCGGGACAGGGGTTGGCTACACCTTC; CDR3: CASSPTSSGTGVGYTF; J: TRBJ1-2; length: 16; size: many; V: TRBV3-1; D: TRBD1
DNA: TGTGCCACCAGTGACCCAACAGGGGGGGATGGCTACACCTTC; CDR3: CATSDPTGGDGYTF; J: TRBJ1-2; length: 14; size: many; V: TRBV24-1; D: TRBD1
DNA: TGTGCCAGCAGCTTAGCAGTCGGCAGTCACTACGAGCAGTACTTC; CDR3: CASSLAVGSHYEQYF; J: TRBJ2-7; length: 15; size: many; V: TRBV7-2; D: .
DNA: TGTGCCAGCAGCGCACCCCGGGACCCACAAGAGACCCAGTACTTC; CDR3: CASSAPRDPQETQYF; J: TRBJ2-5; length: 15; size: many; V: TRBV7-3; D: .